The rows below give T cell receptor beta chains drawn from one sample of a study of OX40 agonist ivuxolimab in advanced cancers. Libraries were prepared by immunoSEQ multiplex PCR; TCRdb keeps only in-frame clonotypes and omits some of them. The sample records around 15,000 clones, approximately 80% being singletons. The specimen comprised CD4+ or CD8+ T cells sorted from blood, sampled in a trial of the OX40 agonist ivuxolimab. Receptor source: an adult with an advanced solid tumor such as melanoma, head and neck, liver or kidney cancer. The CDR3 runs from the conserved cysteine through the conserved F or W. Fields, in order: J gene, D gene, clone size, V gene, CDR3 length, CDR3 DNA, CDR3 protein. A D gene is named only where the DNA matches it firmly. Size is omitted from some rows. Given values are once, few, many or a class for expanded clones.

>TRBJ2-2|TRBD2|-|TRBV7-2|15
TGTGCCAGCAGCTTGGTTAGCGGGACGACCGGGGAGCTGTTTTTT
CASSLVSGTTGELFF
>TRBJ1-1|-|-|TRBV29-1|15
TGCAGCGTTGAGTTGTGGGGGAGGTCTGACACTGAAGCTTTCTTT
CSVELWGRSDTEAFF
>TRBJ2-7|-|once|TRBV4-1|14
TGCGCCAGCAGCCATGCCTTCGAGAGGGACGAGCAGTACTTC
CASSHAFERDEQYF
>TRBJ2-1|TRBD2|-|TRBV11-2|15
TGTGCCAGCAGCAATCTAGCGGGGGCCTACAATGAGCAGTTCTTC
CASSNLAGAYNEQFF
>TRBJ1-6|-|few|TRBV7-8|14
TGTGCCAGCGGGGCAGGCTCCTATAATTCACCCCTCCACTTT
CASGAGSYNSPLHF
>TRBJ1-5|TRBD1|-|TRBV5-1|14
TGCGCCAGCAGCCCCGGGACAGGCTTTCAGCCCCAGCATTTT
CASSPGTGFQPQHF
>TRBJ2-2|-|-|TRBV27|16
TGTGCCAGCAGTTTAATTTACAGTCCTTTTACCGGGGAGCTGTTTTTT
CASSLIYSPFTGELFF
>TRBJ2-2|-|-|TRBV9|19
TGTGCCAGCAGCGACGCACCGGGGACTGCTTTAGGGGACACCGGGGAGCTGTTTTTT
CASSDAPGTALGDTGELFF
>TRBJ2-1|-|once|TRBV28|16
TGTGCCAGCAGTCTTAGGGGGGGACTCGGTAACAATGAGCAGTTCTTC
CASSLRGGLGNNEQFF
>TRBJ2-1|-|-|TRBV11-2|15
TGTGCCAGCAGCTTAGGACAGAGCTCCTACAATGAGCAGTTCTTC
CASSLGQSSYNEQFF
>TRBJ1-1|-|-|TRBV10-3|15
TGTGCCATCAGCCACAAGGAGACAGCGAACACTGAAGCTTTCTTT
CAISHKETANTEAFF
>TRBJ2-3|TRBD2|once|TRBV7-9|15
TGTGCCAGCAGCGCCGCTAGCGGCAGCACAGATACGCAGTATTTT
CASSAASGSTDTQYF
>TRBJ2-1|-|-|TRBV6-5|12
TGTGCCAGCAGATCACTCGGTTATGAGCAGTTCTTC
CASRSLGYEQFF
>TRBJ1-5|TRBD1|-|TRBV15|13
TGTGCCTCCCAGGGGGAAGGCAATCAGCCCCAGCATTTT
CASQGEGNQPQHF
>TRBJ2-5|-|-|TRBV30|12
TGTGCCTGGAAGGGCCCGGAAGGGACCCAGTACTTC
CAWKGPEGTQYF
>TRBJ2-2|-|-|TRBV7-9|14
TGTGCCAGCAGCCGGACCGAGAACACCGGGGAGCTGTTTTTT
CASSRTENTGELFF
>TRBJ1-2|TRBD1|few|TRBV5-6|16
TGTGCCAGCAGCAAAGCCGGGACAGAGATTAACTATGGCTACACCTTC
CASSKAGTEINYGYTF
>TRBJ2-1|-|-|TRBV4-3|13
TGCGCCAGCAGCCAAGATGAGGGTAGTGAGCAGTTCTTC
CASSQDEGSEQFF
>TRBJ2-2|TRBD2|-|TRBV9|16
TGTGCCAGCGGAGTGAGCGGACTAGGCCTTACCGGGGAGCTGTTTTTT
CASGVSGLGLTGELFF
>TRBJ2-2|-|-|TRBV7-6|15
TGTGCCAGCAGCTTAGGAGGGTATGCCACCGGGGAGCTGTTTTTT
CASSLGGYATGELFF
>TRBJ2-7|-|-|TRBV4-1|15
TGCGCCAGCAGCCAAGTCAGCACAGACCTAAGAGAGCAGTACTTC
CASSQVSTDLREQYF
>TRBJ2-3|TRBD2|-|TRBV7-2|18
TGTGCCAGCAGCTTAGTTATCGCTAGCGGGGGGATCACAGATACGCAGTATTTT
CASSLVIASGGITDTQYF
>TRBJ2-2|-|-|TRBV4-3|15
TGCGCCAGCAGCCAAATTAACTTGAACACCGGGGAGCTGTTTTTT
CASSQINLNTGELFF
>TRBJ1-5|-|-|TRBV9|15
TGTGCCAGCAACTCTGGGGGGACAAGCAATCAGCCCCAGCATTTT
CASNSGGTSNQPQHF
>TRBJ2-5|-|once|TRBV7-9|14
TGTGCCAGCAGCCCTGGGGGAGCCCAAGAGACCCAGTACTTC
CASSPGGAQETQYF
>TRBJ1-6|TRBD1|-|TRBV4-3|15
TGCGCCAGCAGCCAACATAGGACAGGGCCCTCACCCCTCCACTTT
CASSQHRTGPSPLHF
>TRBJ2-7|TRBD1|-|TRBV6-5|12
TGTGCCAGCAGTCCGACAGGGTACGAGCAGTACTTC
CASSPTGYEQYF
>TRBJ1-2|TRBD1|-|TRBV5-4|15
TGTGCCAGCAGCACAGGGACAGCCTTTAACTATGGCTACACCTTC
CASSTGTAFNYGYTF
>TRBJ2-1|-|few|TRBV14|12
TGTGCCAGCAGTGACAGCTACAATGAGCAGTTCTTC
CASSDSYNEQFF
>TRBJ1-1|-|-|TRBV27|13
TGTGCCAGCAGTTCAGGAAGGGGCACTGAAGCTTTCTTT
CASSSGRGTEAFF
>TRBJ1-1|-|-|TRBV27|14
TGTGCCAGCAGTTTAGGGGGGTCGGTTACTGAAGCTTTCTTT
CASSLGGSVTEAFF
>TRBJ2-7|-|-|TRBV19|16
TGTGCCAGTAGTCCTACCTCCCAAACAGATACCTACGAGCAGTACTTC
CASSPTSQTDTYEQYF
>TRBJ2-6|-|few|TRBV9|15
TGTGCCAGCAGCGAAGGCAACTCTGGGGCCAACGTCCTGACTTTC
CASSEGNSGANVLTF
>TRBJ1-5|-|-|TRBV5-8|14
TGTGCCAGCAGCTGGGACGGAGCAATCCTGCCCCAGCATTTT
CASSWDGAILPQHF
>TRBJ2-5|-|few|TRBV7-8|15
TGTGCCAGCAGCTTAGTAAACGGAGGGGCAGAGACCCAGTACTTC
CASSLVNGGAETQYF
>TRBJ1-1|-|-|TRBV27|14
TGTGCCAGCAGTTCGGGGAGGTGGAACACTGAAGCTTTCTTT
CASSSGRWNTEAFF
>TRBJ2-1|TRBD2|-|TRBV27|15
TGTGCCAGCAGTTCCCCTAGCGGGGGCCCCAATGAGCAGTTCTTC
CASSSPSGGPNEQFF
>TRBJ2-7|-|-|TRBV7-4|14
TGTGCCAGCAGCCTTCAAGCCGTTCTCTACGAGCAGTACTTC
CASSLQAVLYEQYF
>TRBJ1-5|-|few|TRBV7-8|13
TGTGCCAGCACAGGCGGGGCAGGGCAGCCCCAGCATTTT
CASTGGAGQPQHF
>TRBJ1-4|TRBD1|-|TRBV6-5|14
TGTGCCAGCAGTTCTACGACAGGGGATGAAAAACTGTTTTTT
CASSSTTGDEKLFF
>TRBJ2-7|-|few|TRBV19|15
TGTGCCAGTAGTCCCTCCCGGGCAGGTTTCTACGAGCAGTACTTC
CASSPSRAGFYEQYF
>TRBJ2-1|TRBD2|few|TRBV6-5|15
TGTGCCAGCAGGCAACTAGCGGGGCTCGGTAATGAGCAGTTCTTC
CASRQLAGLGNEQFF
>TRBJ1-2|-|-|TRBV4-3|16
TGCGCCAGCAGCCAAGATGGTGGGATGGGCTACTATGGCTACACCTTC
CASSQDGGMGYYGYTF
>TRBJ2-5|-|-|TRBV6-1|16
TGTGCCAGCAGTGAATGGCCGTTGGTCACGCAAGAGACCCAGTACTTC
CASSEWPLVTQETQYF
>TRBJ2-5|TRBD2|-|TRBV6-6|15
TGTGCCAGCAGCCCCGGGGCGGGGGGGAAAGAGACCCAGTACTTC
CASSPGAGGKETQYF
>TRBJ1-6|-|-|TRBV27|15
TGTGCCAGCAGTTTGGCGGGACGGTTTAATTCACCCCTCCACTTT
CASSLAGRFNSPLHF
>TRBJ2-7|TRBD1|many|TRBV7-9|13
TGTGCCAGCAGCCACAGGGGGTCCTACGAGCAGTACTTC
CASSHRGSYEQYF
>TRBJ2-3|-|once|TRBV4-2|15
TGTGCCAGCAGCCCACGCACGGTTAGCACAGATACGCAGTATTTT
CASSPRTVSTDTQYF
>TRBJ2-7|TRBD2|-|TRBV9|20
TGTGCCAGCAGCGTAGCCCCGGGAAGGCGGGGGGCTATATCCTCCTACGAGCAGTACTTC
CASSVAPGRRGAISSYEQYF